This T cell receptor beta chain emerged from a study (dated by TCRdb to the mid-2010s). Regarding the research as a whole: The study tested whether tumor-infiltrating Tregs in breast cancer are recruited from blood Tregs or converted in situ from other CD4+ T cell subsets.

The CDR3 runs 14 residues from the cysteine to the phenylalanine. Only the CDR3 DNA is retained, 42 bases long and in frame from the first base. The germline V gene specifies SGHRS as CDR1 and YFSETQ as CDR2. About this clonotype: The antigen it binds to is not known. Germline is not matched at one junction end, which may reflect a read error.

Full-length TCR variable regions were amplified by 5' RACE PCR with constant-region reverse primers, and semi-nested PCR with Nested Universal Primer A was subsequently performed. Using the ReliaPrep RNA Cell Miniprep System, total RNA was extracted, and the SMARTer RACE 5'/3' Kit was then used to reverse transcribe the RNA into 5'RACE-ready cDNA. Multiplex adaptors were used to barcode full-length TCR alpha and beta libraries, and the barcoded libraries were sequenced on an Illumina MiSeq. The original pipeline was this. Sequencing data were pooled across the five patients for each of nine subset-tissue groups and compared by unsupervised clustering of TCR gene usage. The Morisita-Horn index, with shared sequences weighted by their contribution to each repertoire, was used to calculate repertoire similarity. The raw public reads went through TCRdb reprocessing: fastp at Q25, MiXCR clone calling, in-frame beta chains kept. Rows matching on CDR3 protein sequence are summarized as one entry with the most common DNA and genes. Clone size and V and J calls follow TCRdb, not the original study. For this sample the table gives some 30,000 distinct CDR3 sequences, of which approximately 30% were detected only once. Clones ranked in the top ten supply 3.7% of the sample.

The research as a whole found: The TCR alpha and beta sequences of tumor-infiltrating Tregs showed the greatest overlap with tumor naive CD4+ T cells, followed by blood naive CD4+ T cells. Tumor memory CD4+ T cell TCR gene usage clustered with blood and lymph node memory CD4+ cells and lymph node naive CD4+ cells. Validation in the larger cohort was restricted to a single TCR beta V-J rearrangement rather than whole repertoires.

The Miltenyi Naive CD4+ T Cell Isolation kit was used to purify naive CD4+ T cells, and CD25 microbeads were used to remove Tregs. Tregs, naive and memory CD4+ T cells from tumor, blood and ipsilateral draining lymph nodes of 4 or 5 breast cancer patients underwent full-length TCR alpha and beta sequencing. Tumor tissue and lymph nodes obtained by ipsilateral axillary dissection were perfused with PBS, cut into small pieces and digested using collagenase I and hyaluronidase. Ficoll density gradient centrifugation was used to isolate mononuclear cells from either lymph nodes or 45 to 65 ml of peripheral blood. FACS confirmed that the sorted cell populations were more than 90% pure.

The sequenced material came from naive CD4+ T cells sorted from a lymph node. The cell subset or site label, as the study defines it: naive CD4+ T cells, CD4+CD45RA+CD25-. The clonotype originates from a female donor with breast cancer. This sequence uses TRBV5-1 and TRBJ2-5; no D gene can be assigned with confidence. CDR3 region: CTSSETPAQETQYF. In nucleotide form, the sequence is TGCACCAGCAGCGAGACACCGGCCCAAGAGACCCAGTACTTC.